These T cell receptor beta chains were read from a single sample in a study of CD8 T cells in ankylosing spondylitis. TCRdb recomputed calls from the 5' RACE reads with MiXCR, one row per CDR3 protein. The sample includes 200,000 to 250,000 distinct CDR3 sequences, roughly 24% seen only once; the top ten take just over 6.5%. Sequencing was carried out using blood, either unsorted or a sorted T cell fraction (not recorded which). The receptors were gathered from a male donor with ankylosing spondylitis or in good health (not recorded which). The CDR3 runs from the conserved cysteine through the conserved F or W. The order of the fields is D gene, J gene, V gene, clone size, CDR3 protein, CDR3 DNA. A D gene is named only where the DNA matches it firmly. Clone sizes are given selectively: once, few, many, or a class where the clone is expanded.

>.|TRBJ2-2|TRBV29-1|.
CSVGDRTGELFF
TGCAGCGTAGGGGACCGCACCGGGGAGCTGTTTTTT
>.|TRBJ2-1|TRBV20-1|many
CSARTGTVYNEQFF
TGCAGTGCCCGGACCGGGACTGTGTACAATGAGCAGTTCTTC
>.|TRBJ1-1|TRBV10-3|many
CAISESWGGTRTEAFF
TGTGCCATCAGTGAGTCGTGGGGGGGCACGCGGACTGAAGCTTTCTTT
>.|TRBJ2-5|TRBV5-1|few
CASSPGVVWETQYF
TGCGCCAGCAGCCCCGGGGTAGTGTGGGAGACCCAGTACTTC
>.|TRBJ2-3|TRBV29-1|many
CSGGTDTQYF
TGCAGCGGGGGCACAGATACGCAGTATTTT
>.|TRBJ2-3|TRBV7-2|.
CASSLSVGLTDTQYF
TGTGCCAGCAGCCTTAGCGTGGGACTTACAGATACGCAGTATTTT
>.|TRBJ2-5|TRBV20-1|few
CSARDGGWGTQYF
TGCAGTGCTAGAGATGGGGGATGGGGGACCCAGTACTTC
>TRBD1|TRBJ1-2|TRBV5-5|many
CASSFGGTGRYGYTF
TGTGCCAGCAGCTTTGGTGGGACAGGGCGGTATGGCTACACCTTC
>.|TRBJ1-3|TRBV3-1|many
CASSQDRRRSGNTIYF
TGTGCCAGCAGCCAAGACCGTAGGCGCTCTGGAAACACCATATATTTT
>TRBD1|TRBJ2-5|TRBV20-1|once
CSAHRTGGTETQYF
TGCAGTGCCCACCGGACAGGGGGCACAGAGACCCAGTACTTC
>.|TRBJ2-2|TRBV12-3/TRBV12-4|many
CASTLQMNTGELFF
TGTGCCAGCACCCTTCAGATGAACACCGGGGAGCTGTTTTTT
>TRBD1|TRBJ2-7|TRBV5-1|many
CASSLGSGQGLEQYF
TGCGCCAGCAGCTTGGGTTCGGGACAGGGACTCGAGCAGTACTTC
>.|TRBJ1-1|TRBV12-3/TRBV12-4|.
CASSLRFTEAFF
TGTGCCAGCAGTTTGAGGTTCACTGAAGCTTTCTTT
>.|TRBJ2-1|TRBV4-2|many
CASSHPSDEQFF
TGTGCCAGCAGCCACCCATCCGATGAGCAGTTCTTC
>.|TRBJ2-2|TRBV27|many
CASRAGQTDTGELFF
TGTGCCAGCAGGGCTGGACAGACAGACACCGGGGAGCTGTTTTTT
>.|TRBJ2-5|TRBV12-3/TRBV12-4|many
CASSLNKGPSGGQYF
TGTGCCAGCAGCCTCAATAAGGGACCGAGCGGTGGCCAGTACTTC
>TRBD2|TRBJ2-5|TRBV20-1|.
CSAWLAGDGETQYF
TGCAGTGCTTGGCTAGCGGGAGACGGAGAGACCCAGTACTTC